The 4 T cell receptor beta chains in this list originate from one sample, sequenced in a study of blood T cells in healthy people across ages (dated by TCRdb to between 2015 and 2016). Library method: 5' RACE. Sequencer: Illumina HiSeq 2500. A second PCR of roughly 7 to 12 cycles was run with a J-beta primer mix and a sample-barcoded 5' primer. The public reads were quality trimmed at Q25 with fastp and then assembled into clones with MiXCR by TCRdb, keeping productive beta chains. Entries that share a CDR3 protein sequence are merged under the most common genes and DNA. This sample gives about 780,000 distinct CDR3 sequences in total; about 46% of them show up just once. In total, the top ten clones hold 15% to 20% of the sample. The sequencing input was blood. Receptor source: a man older than 75 in good health.

This clonotype was seen repeatedly, ten times or more. The chain couples TRBV20-1 to TRBJ2-7; 10 nucleotides line up with TRBD1. CDR1 and CDR2 (germline): DFQATT, SNEGSKA (reference sequence). The CDR3 has 15 residues. The J segment lost 5 bases and the V segment lost 0 bases, leaving 7 bases of the junction unmatched. The CDR3, as DNA: TGCAGTGCTAGAGATCGAGACAGGGGGCAGGACGAGCAGTACTTC. This translates into CSARDRDRGQDEQYF.

This chain uses TRBV20-1 with TRBJ2-4; 10 bases are shared with TRBD2. The J call may be incorrect, as the DNA end agrees better with TRBJ2-7. The CDR3 runs 16 residues. Germline CDR1 DFQATT, CDR2 SNEGSKA (reference sequence). The CDR3 protein is CSARALAGGTFYEQYF. CDR3 DNA: TGCAGTGCTAGAGCTTTAGCGGGAGGCACCTTCTACGAGCAGTACTTC.

This chain joins TRBV7-3 and TRBJ2-5; D gene ambiguous. The J call may be incorrect, as the DNA end agrees better with TRBJ2-7. The germline V gene encodes CDR1 SGHTA and CDR2 FQGTGA. CDR3 length equals 13 residues. CDR3 region: CASSPGPTAEQYF. The CDR3 nucleotides are TGTGCCAGCAGCCCCGGACCTACTGCCGAGCAGTACTTC.

V usage is TRBV15 and J usage is TRBJ1-4; TRBD1 is a possible D gene (5 bases). Trimming removed 0 bases at V and 13 bases at J, with 18 bases between. Germline assignment: CDR1 LNHNV and CDR2 YYDKDF (reference sequence). The CDR3 is made up of 15 amino acids. The CDR3 spells CATSREGGIFEGLFF. The CDR3 DNA sequence: TGTGCCACCAGCAGAGAGGGGGGAATTTTCGAAGGACTGTTTTTT.